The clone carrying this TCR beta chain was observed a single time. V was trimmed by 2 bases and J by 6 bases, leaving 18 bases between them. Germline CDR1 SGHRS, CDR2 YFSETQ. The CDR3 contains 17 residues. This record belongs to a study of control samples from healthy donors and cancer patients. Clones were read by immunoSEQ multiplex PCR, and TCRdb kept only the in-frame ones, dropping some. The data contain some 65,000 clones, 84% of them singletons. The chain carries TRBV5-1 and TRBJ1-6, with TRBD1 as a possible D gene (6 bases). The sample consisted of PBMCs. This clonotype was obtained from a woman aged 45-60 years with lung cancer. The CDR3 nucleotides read TGCGCCAGCAGCTTTCGGGGTCAAGGACAGACTAATTCACCCCTCCACTTT. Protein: CASSFRGQGQTNSPLHF.